This T cell receptor (beta chain) was recorded in a study of T cell repertoires in cytomegalovirus infection. Overall study context: Public TCR beta signatures indicated both CMV infection and matching HLA type. Findings and limits, study-wide: Of the TCR beta families, the public ones yielded a cumulative frequency that identified carriers of CMV plus the relevant HLA. The ex vivo response was dominated by HLA-C-restricted CMV-specific TCR beta clonotypes.

MiXCR, run by TCRdb on the reads, gives a single entry per CDR3 protein. This sample carries about 600,000 distinct CDR3 sequences, 20% to 25% of them seen once, and the ten largest clones take 6.5% to 10%. The germline CDR1 and CDR2 sequences are SEHNR and FQNEAQ (reference sequence). With 1 base clipped from V and 2 bases from J, the junction kept 10 bases outside the gene matches. The CDR3 is made up of 19 amino acids. This clonotype was observed at least ten times. Its antigen is as yet unknown. Material: CD8+ T cells from PBMCs. This receptor was identified in a human donor in good health (CMV status not recorded). Some clones in this sample may be carry-over from other donors' samples. V usage is TRBV7-9 and J usage is TRBJ2-1; 11 nucleotides line up with TRBD2. CDR3 sequence: CASSLVFRLAGGPYNEQFF. The CDR3 DNA reads as TGTGCCAGCAGCTTAGTTTTTCGGCTAGCGGGGGGCCCCTACAATGAGCAGTTCTTC.